The clone carrying this T cell receptor (beta chain) has more than one count but fewer than ten. Its antigen remains unidentified. The data were taken from a study of OX40 agonist ivuxolimab in advanced cancers. The wider study: The drug used for patients, ivuxolimab, was an agonistic anti-OX40 (CD134) antibody. Therapy given before enrollment (anti-PD-1, anti-PD-L1 or anti-CTLA-4) was allowed, and 40% to 45% had some.

This table comes from immunoSEQ multiplex PCR, and its TCRdb copy is limited to in-frame clones, with some not included. The data hold roughly 100,000 clones, with roughly 83% observed a single time. Peripheral blood came from all dose cohorts at three timepoints. Broader study findings: A proportion of nonresponders additionally exhibited low normalized T-cell clonal expansion.

The CDR3 covers 15 residues. Germline V CDR1 and CDR2: SGDLS, YYNGEE. With 0 bases removed from V and 4 bases from J, the gap between germline ends came to 13 bases. This sequence joins TRBV9 and TRBJ1-2, with D unresolved. The TCR was taken from an adult with an advanced solid tumor such as melanoma, head and neck, liver or kidney cancer. Sequenced here: CD4+ or CD8+ T cells sorted from blood, sampled in a trial of the OX40 agonist ivuxolimab. CDR3 region: CASSVVEGMGYGYTF. The CDR3 nucleotides are TGTGCCAGCAGCGTAGTGGAGGGAATGGGCTATGGCTACACCTTC.